These T cell receptor beta chains were read from a single sample in a study of T-cell memory formation after mild COVID-19. TCRdb re-analysed the 5' RACE reads in MiXCR, keeping a single row per CDR3 protein. The data contain over 35,000 distinct CDR3 sequences, 8% to 10% of them singletons. Material: PBMCs or a T cell subset sorted from them (not recorded which). The receptors originated from an adult woman who had mild COVID-19 (a few samples of this study predate the infection). Cell type and time point are not known. The CDR3 runs from the conserved cysteine through the conserved F or W. Fields, in order: J gene, V gene, D gene, clone size, CDR3 DNA, CDR3 protein. A D gene is named only where the DNA matches it firmly. Expanded clones get a size class; other rows say once, few or many, or leave the size out.

j_gene: TRBJ1-1; v_gene: TRBV20-1; d_gene: TRBD1; abundance: few; CDR3nt: TGCAGTGCTGACAGGACAGGGACAAATGAAGCTTTCTTT; CDR3aa: CSADRTGTNEAFF
j_gene: TRBJ1-4; v_gene: TRBV6-6; d_gene: .; abundance: .; CDR3nt: TGTGCCAGCAGTTACCGTCAACTACAGGCAACTAATGAAAAACTGTTTTTT; CDR3aa: CASSYRQLQATNEKLFF
j_gene: TRBJ1-2; v_gene: TRBV12-3/TRBV12-4; d_gene: TRBD1; abundance: .; CDR3nt: TGTGCCAGCAGAGGGGGACAGAGCTATGGCTACACCTTC; CDR3aa: CASRGGQSYGYTF
j_gene: TRBJ2-5; v_gene: TRBV7-6; d_gene: .; abundance: few; CDR3nt: TGTGCCAGCAGCTCGATACTTCGAGGGGAGACCCAGTACTTC; CDR3aa: CASSSILRGETQYF
j_gene: TRBJ1-1; v_gene: TRBV2; d_gene: .; abundance: .; CDR3nt: TGTGCATCGAGACCGGCCACTGGAGCTTTCTTT; CDR3aa: CASRPATGAFF
j_gene: TRBJ2-3; v_gene: TRBV7-2; d_gene: .; abundance: many; CDR3nt: TGTGCCAGCAGCCTTACGAACGGGGATACGCAGTATTTT; CDR3aa: CASSLTNGDTQYF
j_gene: TRBJ2-5; v_gene: TRBV20-1; d_gene: .; abundance: many; CDR3nt: TGCAGTGCTATGGGGGCAGGGGGGCAAGAGACCCAGTACTTC; CDR3aa: CSAMGAGGQETQYF
j_gene: TRBJ1-3; v_gene: TRBV7-2; d_gene: .; abundance: .; CDR3nt: TGTGCCAGCAGCTCCGGGCCCTCTGGAAACACCATATATTTT; CDR3aa: CASSSGPSGNTIYF
j_gene: TRBJ1-6; v_gene: TRBV7-6; d_gene: .; abundance: many; CDR3nt: TGTGCCAGCAGCTTAGTGGAGGGAGTGCTTGAGAATTCACCCCTCCACTTT; CDR3aa: CASSLVEGVLENSPLHF
j_gene: TRBJ1-1; v_gene: TRBV12-3/TRBV12-4; d_gene: .; abundance: .; CDR3nt: TGTGCCAGCAGTTTGGGGGGGCTATCTGAAGCTTTCTTT; CDR3aa: CASSLGGLSEAFF
j_gene: TRBJ2-7; v_gene: TRBV11-2; d_gene: TRBD1; abundance: few; CDR3nt: TGTGCCAGCAGCCTGAGACAGGGTTTATCCTACGAGCAGTACTTC; CDR3aa: CASSLRQGLSYEQYF
j_gene: TRBJ2-1; v_gene: TRBV10-3; d_gene: TRBD2; abundance: many; CDR3nt: TGTGCCATCAGTCTGTCCGGGACTAGGGGAAATGAGCAGTTCTTC; CDR3aa: CAISLSGTRGNEQFF
j_gene: TRBJ2-7; v_gene: TRBV6-2/TRBV6-3; d_gene: .; abundance: medium-sized; CDR3nt: TGTGCCAGCAGCTATAGCGGAATGGGCTACGAGCAGTACTTC; CDR3aa: CASSYSGMGYEQYF
j_gene: TRBJ1-1; v_gene: TRBV4-1; d_gene: .; abundance: .; CDR3nt: TGCGCCAGCACCAACCACGTAGGGGTTTGGGCTGAAGCTTTCTTT; CDR3aa: CASTNHVGVWAEAFF
j_gene: TRBJ1-6; v_gene: TRBV13; d_gene: .; abundance: few; CDR3nt: TGTGCCAGCAGCTTAGGAGGCGGCAGGACTCCTTATTCACCCCTCCACTTT; CDR3aa: CASSLGGGRTPYSPLHF
j_gene: TRBJ2-5; v_gene: TRBV9; d_gene: .; abundance: few; CDR3nt: TGTGCCAGCAGCGTAGACCTATTCGAGACCCAGTACTTC; CDR3aa: CASSVDLFETQYF
j_gene: TRBJ2-7; v_gene: TRBV30; d_gene: TRBD2; abundance: .; CDR3nt: TGTGCCTGGAGTCTCCGAGGGCCTAGCGGCGTTGAGCAGTACTTC; CDR3aa: CAWSLRGPSGVEQYF
j_gene: TRBJ1-1; v_gene: TRBV5-5; d_gene: .; abundance: few; CDR3nt: TGTGCCAGCAGCTTGGCAGGCCGAGCGGGAGGCACTGAAGCTTTCTTT; CDR3aa: CASSLAGRAGGTEAFF
j_gene: TRBJ1-1; v_gene: TRBV19; d_gene: .; abundance: .; CDR3nt: TGTGCCAGTAGTAAGGGTTACACTGAAGCTTTCTTT; CDR3aa: CASSKGYTEAFF
j_gene: TRBJ2-3; v_gene: TRBV6-5; d_gene: .; abundance: many; CDR3nt: TGTGCCACCTCCGCAGCGGATACGCAGTATTTT; CDR3aa: CATSAADTQYF
j_gene: TRBJ1-2; v_gene: TRBV6-5; d_gene: TRBD1; abundance: few; CDR3nt: TGTGCCAGCAGACCACAGGGGGGAGCTAACTATGGCTACACCTTC; CDR3aa: CASRPQGGANYGYTF
j_gene: TRBJ1-5; v_gene: TRBV20-1; d_gene: .; abundance: few; CDR3nt: TGCAGTGCCGTCGGGGATGGCAATCAGCCCCAGCATTTT; CDR3aa: CSAVGDGNQPQHF
j_gene: TRBJ2-3; v_gene: TRBV3-1; d_gene: TRBD1; abundance: .; CDR3nt: TGTGCCAGCAGCCAAGGGACAGGGTCCAAGTATTTT; CDR3aa: CASSQGTGSKYF
j_gene: TRBJ1-1; v_gene: TRBV3-1; d_gene: .; abundance: few; CDR3nt: TGTGCCAGCAGCCAAAGCAGGGTGTCTGAAGCTTTCTTT; CDR3aa: CASSQSRVSEAFF
j_gene: TRBJ1-1; v_gene: TRBV15; d_gene: .; abundance: .; CDR3nt: TGTGCCACCAGCAGAGATGGGGCAGATATGAACACTGAAGCTTTCTTT; CDR3aa: CATSRDGADMNTEAFF
j_gene: TRBJ2-1; v_gene: TRBV24-1; d_gene: TRBD2; abundance: few; CDR3nt: TGTGCCACCAGTGTGCCGGGAGGGGACTATGAGCAGTTCTTC; CDR3aa: CATSVPGGDYEQFF